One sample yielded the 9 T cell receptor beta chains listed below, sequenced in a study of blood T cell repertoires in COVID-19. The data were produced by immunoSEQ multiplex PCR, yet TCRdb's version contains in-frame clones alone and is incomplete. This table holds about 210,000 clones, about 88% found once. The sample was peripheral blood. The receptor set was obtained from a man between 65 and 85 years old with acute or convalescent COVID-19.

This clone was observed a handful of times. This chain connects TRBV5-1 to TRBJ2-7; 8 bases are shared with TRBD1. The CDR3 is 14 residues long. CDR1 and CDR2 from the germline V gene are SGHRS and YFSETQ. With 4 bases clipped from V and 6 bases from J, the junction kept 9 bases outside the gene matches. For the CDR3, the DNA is TGCGCCAGCAGCGTCTCCCAGGGGGCGGGCGAGCAGTACTTC. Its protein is CASSVSQGAGEQYF.

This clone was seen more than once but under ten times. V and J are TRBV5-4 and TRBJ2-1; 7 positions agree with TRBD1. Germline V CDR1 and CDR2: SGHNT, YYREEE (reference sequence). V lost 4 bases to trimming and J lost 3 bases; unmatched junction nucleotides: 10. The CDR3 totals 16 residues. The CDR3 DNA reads TGTGCCAGCAGCCGGAACGGACAGGAACTCTACAATGAGCAGTTCTTC. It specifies CASSRNGQELYNEQFF.

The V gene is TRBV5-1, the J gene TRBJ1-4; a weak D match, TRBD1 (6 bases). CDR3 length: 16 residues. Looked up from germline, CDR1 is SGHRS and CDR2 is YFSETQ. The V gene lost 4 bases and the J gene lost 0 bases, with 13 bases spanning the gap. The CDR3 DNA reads TGCGCCAGCAGCCGGGACACCCATGCAACTAATGAAAAACTGTTTTTT. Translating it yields CASSRDTHATNEKLFF.

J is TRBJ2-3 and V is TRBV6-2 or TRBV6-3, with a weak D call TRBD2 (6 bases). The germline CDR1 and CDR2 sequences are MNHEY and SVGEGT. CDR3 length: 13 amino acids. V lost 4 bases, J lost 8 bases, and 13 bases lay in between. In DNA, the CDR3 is TGTGCCAGCAGTTTATCCGGGAGTGGTACGCAGTATTTT. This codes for CASSLSGSGTQYF.

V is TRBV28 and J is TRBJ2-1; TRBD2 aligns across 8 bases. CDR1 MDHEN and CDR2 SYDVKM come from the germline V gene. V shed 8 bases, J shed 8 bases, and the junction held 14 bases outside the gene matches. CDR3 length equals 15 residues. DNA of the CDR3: TGTGCCAGCTCCACCCCCACTAGCGGACACTATGAGCAGTTCTTC. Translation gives CASSTPTSGHYEQFF.

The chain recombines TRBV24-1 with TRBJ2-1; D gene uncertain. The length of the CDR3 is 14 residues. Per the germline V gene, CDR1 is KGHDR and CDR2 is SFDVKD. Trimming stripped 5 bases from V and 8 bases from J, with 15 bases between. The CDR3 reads CATSAPSLGDEQFF. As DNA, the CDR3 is TGTGCCACCAGTGCCCCCTCCCTAGGCGATGAGCAGTTCTTC.

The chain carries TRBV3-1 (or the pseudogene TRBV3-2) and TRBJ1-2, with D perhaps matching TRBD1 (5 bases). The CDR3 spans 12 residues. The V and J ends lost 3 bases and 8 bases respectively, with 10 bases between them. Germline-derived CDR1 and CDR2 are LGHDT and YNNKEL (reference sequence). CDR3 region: CASSQGGVGYTF. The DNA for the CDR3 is TGTGCCAGCAGCCAGGGAGGGGTGGGCTACACCTTC.

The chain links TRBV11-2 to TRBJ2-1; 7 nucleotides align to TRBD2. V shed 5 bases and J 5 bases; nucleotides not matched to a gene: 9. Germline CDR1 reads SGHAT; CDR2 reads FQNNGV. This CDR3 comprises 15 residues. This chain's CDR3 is CASSPVLGGHNEQFF. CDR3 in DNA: TGTGCCAGCAGCCCGGTTCTGGGAGGGCACAATGAGCAGTTCTTC.

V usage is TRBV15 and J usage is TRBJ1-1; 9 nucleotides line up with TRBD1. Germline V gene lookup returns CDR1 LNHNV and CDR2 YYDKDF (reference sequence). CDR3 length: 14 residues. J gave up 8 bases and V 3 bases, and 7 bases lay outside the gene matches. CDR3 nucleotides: TGTGCCACCAGCAGGACAGGGGGAAGGGAAGAAGCTTTCTTT. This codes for CATSRTGGREEAFF.